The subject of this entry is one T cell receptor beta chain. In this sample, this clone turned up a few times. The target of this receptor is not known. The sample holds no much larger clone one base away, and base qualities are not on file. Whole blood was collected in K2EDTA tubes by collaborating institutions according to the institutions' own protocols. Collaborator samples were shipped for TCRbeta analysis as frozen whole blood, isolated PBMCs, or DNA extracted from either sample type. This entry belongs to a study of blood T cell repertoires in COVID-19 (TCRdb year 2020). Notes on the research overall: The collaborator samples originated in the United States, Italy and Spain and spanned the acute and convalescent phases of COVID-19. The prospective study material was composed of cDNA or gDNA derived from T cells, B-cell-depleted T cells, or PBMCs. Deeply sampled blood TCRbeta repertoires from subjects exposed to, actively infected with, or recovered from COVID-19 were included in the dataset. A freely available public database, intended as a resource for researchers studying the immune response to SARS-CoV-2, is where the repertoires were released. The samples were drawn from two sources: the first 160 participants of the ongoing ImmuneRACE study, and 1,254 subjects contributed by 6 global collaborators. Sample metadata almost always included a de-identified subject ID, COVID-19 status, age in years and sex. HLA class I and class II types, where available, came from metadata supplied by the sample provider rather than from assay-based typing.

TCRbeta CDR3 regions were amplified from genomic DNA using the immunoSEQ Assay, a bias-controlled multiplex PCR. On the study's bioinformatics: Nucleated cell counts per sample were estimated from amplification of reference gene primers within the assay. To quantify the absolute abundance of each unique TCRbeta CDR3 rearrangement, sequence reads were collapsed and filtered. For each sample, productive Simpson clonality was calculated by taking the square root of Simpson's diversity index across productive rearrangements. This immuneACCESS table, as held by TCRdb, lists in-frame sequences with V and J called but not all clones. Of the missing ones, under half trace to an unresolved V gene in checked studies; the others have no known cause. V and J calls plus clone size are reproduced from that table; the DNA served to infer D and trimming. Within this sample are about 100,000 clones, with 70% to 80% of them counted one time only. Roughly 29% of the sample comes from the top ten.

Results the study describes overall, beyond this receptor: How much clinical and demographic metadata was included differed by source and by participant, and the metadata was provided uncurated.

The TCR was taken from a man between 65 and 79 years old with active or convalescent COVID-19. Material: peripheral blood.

The DNA sequence follows: TGCGCCAGCAGCCGCGGGATGAACACTGAAGCTTTCTTT. The resulting protein is CASSRGMNTEAFF. This receptor chain uses TRBV4-1 and TRBJ1-1; there is no confident call for the D gene. Sequences MGHRA (CDR1) and YSYEKL (CDR2) are obtained from the germline V gene. The CDR3 starts with the cysteine, ends with the phenylalanine, and has 13 residues. Only CDR3 DNA is held: 39 bases, read in frame from base 1. The germline ends are 6 bases apart after V is trimmed by 4 bases and J by 0 bases.